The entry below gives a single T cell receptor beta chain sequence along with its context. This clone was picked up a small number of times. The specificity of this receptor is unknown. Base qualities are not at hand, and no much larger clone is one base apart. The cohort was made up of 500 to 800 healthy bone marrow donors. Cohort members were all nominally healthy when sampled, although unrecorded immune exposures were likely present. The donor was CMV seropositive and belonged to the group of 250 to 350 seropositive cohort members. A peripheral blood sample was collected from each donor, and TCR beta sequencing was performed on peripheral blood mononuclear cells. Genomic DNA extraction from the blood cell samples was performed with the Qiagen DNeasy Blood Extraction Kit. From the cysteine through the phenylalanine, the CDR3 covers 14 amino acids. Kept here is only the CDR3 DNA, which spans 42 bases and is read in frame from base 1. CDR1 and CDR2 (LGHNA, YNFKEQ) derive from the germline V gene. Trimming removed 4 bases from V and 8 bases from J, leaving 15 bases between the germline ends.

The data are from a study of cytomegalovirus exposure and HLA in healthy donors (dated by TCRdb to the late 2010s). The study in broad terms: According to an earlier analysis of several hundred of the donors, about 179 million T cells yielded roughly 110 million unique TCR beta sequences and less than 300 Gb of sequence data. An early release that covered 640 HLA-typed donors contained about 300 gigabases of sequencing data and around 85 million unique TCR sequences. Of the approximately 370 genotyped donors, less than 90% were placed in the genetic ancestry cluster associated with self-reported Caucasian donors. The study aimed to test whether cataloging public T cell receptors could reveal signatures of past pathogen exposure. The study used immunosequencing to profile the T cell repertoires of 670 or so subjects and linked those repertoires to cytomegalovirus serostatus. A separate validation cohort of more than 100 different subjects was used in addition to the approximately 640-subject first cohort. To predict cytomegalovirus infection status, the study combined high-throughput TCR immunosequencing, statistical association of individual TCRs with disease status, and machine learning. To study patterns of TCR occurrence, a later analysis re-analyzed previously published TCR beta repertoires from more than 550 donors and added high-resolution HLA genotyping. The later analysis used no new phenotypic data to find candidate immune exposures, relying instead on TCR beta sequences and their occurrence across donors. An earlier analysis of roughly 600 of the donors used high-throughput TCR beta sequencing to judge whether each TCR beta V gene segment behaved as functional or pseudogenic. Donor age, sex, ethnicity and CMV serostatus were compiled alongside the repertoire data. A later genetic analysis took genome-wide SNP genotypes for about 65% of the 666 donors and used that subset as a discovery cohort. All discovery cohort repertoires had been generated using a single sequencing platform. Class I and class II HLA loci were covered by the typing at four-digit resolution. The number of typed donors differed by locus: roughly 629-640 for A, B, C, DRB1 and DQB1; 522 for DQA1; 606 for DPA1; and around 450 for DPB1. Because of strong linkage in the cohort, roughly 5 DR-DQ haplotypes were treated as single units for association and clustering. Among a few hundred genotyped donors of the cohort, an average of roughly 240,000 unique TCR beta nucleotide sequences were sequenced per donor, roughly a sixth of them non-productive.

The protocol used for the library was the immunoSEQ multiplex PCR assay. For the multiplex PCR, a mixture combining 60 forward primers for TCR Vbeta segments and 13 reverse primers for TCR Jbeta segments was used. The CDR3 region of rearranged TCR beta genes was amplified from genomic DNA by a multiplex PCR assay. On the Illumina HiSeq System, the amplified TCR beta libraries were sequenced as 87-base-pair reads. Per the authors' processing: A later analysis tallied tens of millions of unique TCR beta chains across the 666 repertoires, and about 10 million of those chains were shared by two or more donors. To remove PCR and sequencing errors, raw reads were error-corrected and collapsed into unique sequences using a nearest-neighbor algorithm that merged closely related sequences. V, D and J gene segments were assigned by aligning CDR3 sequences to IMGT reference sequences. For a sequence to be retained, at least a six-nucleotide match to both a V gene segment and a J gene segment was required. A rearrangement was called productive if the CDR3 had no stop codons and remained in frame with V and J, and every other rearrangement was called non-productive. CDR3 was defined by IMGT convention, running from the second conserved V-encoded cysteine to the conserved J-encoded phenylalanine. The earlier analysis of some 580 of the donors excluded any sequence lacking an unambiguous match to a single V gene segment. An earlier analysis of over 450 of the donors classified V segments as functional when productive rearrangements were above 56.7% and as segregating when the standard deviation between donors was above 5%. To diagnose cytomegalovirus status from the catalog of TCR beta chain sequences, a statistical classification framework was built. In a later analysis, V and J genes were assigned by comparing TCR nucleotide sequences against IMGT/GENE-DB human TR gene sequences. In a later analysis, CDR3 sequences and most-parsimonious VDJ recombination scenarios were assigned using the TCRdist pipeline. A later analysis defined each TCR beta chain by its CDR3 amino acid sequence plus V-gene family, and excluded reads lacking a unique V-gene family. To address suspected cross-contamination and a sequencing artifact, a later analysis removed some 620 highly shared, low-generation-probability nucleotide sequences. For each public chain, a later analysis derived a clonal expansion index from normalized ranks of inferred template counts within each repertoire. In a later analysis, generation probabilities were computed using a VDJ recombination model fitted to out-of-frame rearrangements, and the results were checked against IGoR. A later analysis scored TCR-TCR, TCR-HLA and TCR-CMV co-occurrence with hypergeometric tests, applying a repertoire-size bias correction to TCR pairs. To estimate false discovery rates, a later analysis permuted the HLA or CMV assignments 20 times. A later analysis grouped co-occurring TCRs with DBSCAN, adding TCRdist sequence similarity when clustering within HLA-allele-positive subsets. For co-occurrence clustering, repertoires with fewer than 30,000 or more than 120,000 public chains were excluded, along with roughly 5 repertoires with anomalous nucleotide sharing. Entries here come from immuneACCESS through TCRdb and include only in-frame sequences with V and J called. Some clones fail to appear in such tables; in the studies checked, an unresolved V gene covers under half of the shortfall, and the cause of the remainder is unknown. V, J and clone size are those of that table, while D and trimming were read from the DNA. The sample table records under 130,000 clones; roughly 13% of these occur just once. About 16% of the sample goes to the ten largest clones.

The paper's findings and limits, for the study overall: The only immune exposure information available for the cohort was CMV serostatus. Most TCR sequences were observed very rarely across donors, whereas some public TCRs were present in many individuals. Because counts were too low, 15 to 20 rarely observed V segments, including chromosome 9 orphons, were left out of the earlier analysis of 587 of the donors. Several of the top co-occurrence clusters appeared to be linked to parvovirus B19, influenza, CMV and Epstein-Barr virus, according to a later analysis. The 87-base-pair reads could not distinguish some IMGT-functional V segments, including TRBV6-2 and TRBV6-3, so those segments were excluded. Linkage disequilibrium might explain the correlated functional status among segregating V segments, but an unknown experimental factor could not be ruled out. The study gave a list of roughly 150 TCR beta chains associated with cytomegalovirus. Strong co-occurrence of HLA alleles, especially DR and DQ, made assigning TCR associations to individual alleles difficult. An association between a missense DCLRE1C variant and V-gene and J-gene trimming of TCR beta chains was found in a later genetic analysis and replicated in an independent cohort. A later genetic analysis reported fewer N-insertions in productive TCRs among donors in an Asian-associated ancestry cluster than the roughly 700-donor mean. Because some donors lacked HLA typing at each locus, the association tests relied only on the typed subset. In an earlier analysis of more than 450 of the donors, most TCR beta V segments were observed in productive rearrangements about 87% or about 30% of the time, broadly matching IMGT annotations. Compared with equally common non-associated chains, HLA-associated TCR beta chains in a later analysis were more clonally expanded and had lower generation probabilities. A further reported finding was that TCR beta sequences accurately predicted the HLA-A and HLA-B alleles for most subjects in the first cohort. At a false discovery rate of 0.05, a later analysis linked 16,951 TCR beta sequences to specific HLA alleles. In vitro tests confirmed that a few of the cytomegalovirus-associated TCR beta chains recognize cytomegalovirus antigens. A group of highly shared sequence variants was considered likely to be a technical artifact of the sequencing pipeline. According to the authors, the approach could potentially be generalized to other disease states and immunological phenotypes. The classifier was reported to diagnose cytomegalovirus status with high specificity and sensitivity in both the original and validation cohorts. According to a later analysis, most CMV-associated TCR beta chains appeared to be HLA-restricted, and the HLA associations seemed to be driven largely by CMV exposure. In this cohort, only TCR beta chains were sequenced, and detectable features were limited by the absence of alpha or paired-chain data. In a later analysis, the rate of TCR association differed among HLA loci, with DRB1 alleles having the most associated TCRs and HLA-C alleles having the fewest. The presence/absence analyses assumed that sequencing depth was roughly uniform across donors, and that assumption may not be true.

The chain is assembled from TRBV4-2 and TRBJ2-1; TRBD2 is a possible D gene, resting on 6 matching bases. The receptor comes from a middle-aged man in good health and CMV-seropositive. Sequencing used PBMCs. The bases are TGTGCCAGCAGCCGACTACTAGCCCCCGATGAGCAGTTCTTC. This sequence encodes CASSRLLAPDEQFF.